The rows below give T cell receptor beta chains drawn from one sample of a study of human T cells and chemical hapten exposure. TCRdb reprocessed the RACE reads with MiXCR, giving one entry per CDR3 protein. In the table there are tens of thousands of distinct CDR3 sequences, roughly a tenth of which are singletons. The specimen was whole blood, collected in connection with sensitization to the hapten diphenylcyclopropenone (DPC). Source of these receptors: a woman in her 40s with alopecia areata. Some clones in this sample may be carry-over from other donors' samples. Both conserved end residues are part of each CDR3. D genes are given only for firm matches. Size tells how often a clone was seen (once, few, many) or the class of an expanded clone, and some rows leave it out.

. TRBJ1-4 . TRBV2 11 CASSETGRTFF TGTGCCAGCAGTGAGACCGGACGAACGTTTTTT
TRBD1 TRBJ1-1 few TRBV6-5 14 CASSYTTGAGEAFF TGTGCCAGCAGTTACACCACAGGGGCTGGTGAAGCTTTCTTT
. TRBJ2-7 few TRBV2 18 CASSEVPKVTGTPYEQYF TGTGCCAGCAGTGAAGTTCCTAAAGTGACAGGGACTCCCTACGAGCAGTACTTC
TRBD1 TRBJ1-2 . TRBV24-1 14 CATSDWGQDYGYTF TGTGCCACCAGTGACTGGGGACAGGACTATGGCTACACCTTC
TRBD2 TRBJ2-1 many TRBV12-3/TRBV12-4 15 CASSLGAGGINEQFF TGTGCCAGCAGTTTGGGAGCGGGGGGGATTAATGAGCAGTTCTTC
. TRBJ1-2 many TRBV11-1 13 CASSRRANYGYTF TGTGCCAGCAGCCGCAGGGCCAACTATGGCTACACCTTC
TRBD1 TRBJ1-2 . TRBV5-4 16 CASSPTSQGKRYGYTF TGTGCCAGCAGCCCCACCTCACAGGGGAAGAGGTATGGCTACACCTTC
. TRBJ2-6 few TRBV20-1 16 CSATRVRSSGANVLTF TGCAGTGCTACTAGAGTCCGGAGCTCTGGGGCCAACGTCCTGACTTTC
TRBD1 TRBJ1-1 . TRBV4-1 15 CASSHFDRVGSEAFF TGCGCCAGCAGCCACTTCGACAGGGTCGGCTCTGAAGCTTTCTTT
. TRBJ2-7 many TRBV20-1 11 CSARDPYEQYF TGCAGTGCTAGAGATCCCTACGAGCAGTACTTC
. TRBJ1-3 . TRBV7-9 16 CASSRVTGYSGNTIYF TGTGCCAGCAGCCGAGTCACAGGATACTCTGGAAACACCATATATTTT
. TRBJ2-1 few TRBV20-1 13 CSARDLIVAEQFF TGCAGTGCTAGAGATTTAATCGTCGCAGAGCAGTTCTTC
. TRBJ1-5 . TRBV20-1 12 CSARKGNQPQHF TGCAGTGCTAGAAAGGGCAATCAGCCCCAGCATTTT
. TRBJ2-2 . TRBV3-1 19 CASSQLVGPWGAHTGELFF TGTGCCAGCAGCCAATTAGTAGGTCCGTGGGGGGCCCACACCGGGGAGCTGTTTTTT
TRBD1 TRBJ1-2 . TRBV9 14 CASNLGQGNYGYTF TGTGCCAGCAATTTGGGACAGGGGAACTATGGCTACACCTTC
TRBD1 TRBJ1-6 few TRBV30 14 CAVGQGHVNSPLHF TGTGCCGTCGGACAGGGGCACGTTAATTCACCCCTCCACTTT
. TRBJ2-3 many TRBV28 13 CASSLLASDTQYF TGTGCCAGCAGTTTATTGGCGTCAGATACGCAGTATTTT
TRBD2 TRBJ2-3 many TRBV5-1 16 CASSLGPSGGTDTQYF TGCGCCAGCAGCTTGGGTCCTAGCGGGGGCACAGATACGCAGTATTTT
. TRBJ1-5 . TRBV7-9 14 CASSSPENNQPQHF TGTGCCAGCAGCTCCCCCGAGAATAATCAGCCCCAGCATTTT
TRBD1 TRBJ1-1 many TRBV6-2/TRBV6-3 13 CASSYLQGAEAFF TGTGCCAGCAGTTACCTACAGGGGGCTGAAGCTTTCTTT
. TRBJ2-3 many TRBV11-2 14 CASSLQRGTDTQYF TGTGCCAGCAGCTTACAGAGGGGCACAGATACGCAGTATTTT
. TRBJ1-5 many TRBV19 15 CASTHPGEGNQPQHF TGTGCCAGTACCCACCCCGGTGAGGGGAATCAGCCCCAGCATTTT
TRBD2 TRBJ2-5 many TRBV7-2 14 CASSQLARGETQYF TGTGCCAGCAGCCAACTAGCGAGGGGAGAGACCCAGTACTTC
. TRBJ1-2 . TRBV29-1 12 CSVEALGYGYTF TGCAGCGTTGAGGCACTCGGCTATGGCTACACCTTC
TRBD2 TRBJ2-3 many TRBV20-1 10 CSARILAEYF TGCAGTGCTAGAATACTAGCGGAGTATTTT
. TRBJ1-1 . TRBV29-1 10 CSVVELTAFF TGCAGCGTTGTTGAGCTTACGGCTTTCTTT
. TRBJ2-5 few TRBV4-2 16 CASSQDSGADQETQYF TGTGCCAGCAGCCAAGATTCGGGGGCCGACCAAGAGACCCAGTACTTC
. TRBJ1-1 . TRBV30 13 CAWNFVENTEAFF TGTGCCTGGAATTTTGTTGAGAACACTGAAGCTTTCTTT
TRBD2 TRBJ2-2 . TRBV5-1 16 CASSRTSAANTGELFF TGCGCCAGCAGTCGAACTAGCGCGGCGAACACCGGGGAGCTGTTTTTT
. TRBJ1-1 many TRBV5-1 13 CASSLGPNTEAFF TGTGCCAGCAGCTTAGGGCCGAACACTGAAGCTTTCTTT
TRBD2 TRBJ2-3 . TRBV30 15 CAWGGLAGGQDTQYF TGTGCCTGGGGCGGACTAGCGGGGGGGCAAGATACGCAGTATTTT
. TRBJ2-5 many TRBV19 16 CASSSLHRALQETQYF TGTGCCAGTAGTTCGTTGCACAGGGCTCTCCAAGAGACCCAGTACTTC
TRBD1 TRBJ1-2 many TRBV29-1 13 CSVFTGDAYGYTF TGCAGCGTTTTTACAGGGGACGCCTATGGCTACACCTTC
TRBD2 TRBJ2-2 . TRBV5-1 16 CASSLGLAGNTGELFF TGCGCCAGCAGCTTGGGACTAGCGGGGAACACCGGGGAGCTGTTTTTT
. TRBJ1-5 many TRBV29-1 12 CSVRISNQPQHF TGCAGCGTTAGGATTAGCAATCAGCCCCAGCATTTT
TRBD1 TRBJ2-3 . TRBV7-2 14 CASSLQGAEDTQYF TGTGCCAGCAGCTTACAGGGGGCTGAAGATACGCAGTATTTT
. TRBJ1-6 . TRBV20-1 11 CSARGLMALHF TGCAGTGCTAGGGGCCTCATGGCCCTCCACTTT
. TRBJ2-5 many TRBV5-1 16 CASSGRPSLGAETQYF TGCGCCAGCAGCGGAAGACCCTCGTTGGGGGCAGAGACCCAGTACTTC
. TRBJ2-5 few TRBV20-1 15 CSASLRGDFEETQYF TGCAGTGCTAGCCTTCGAGGGGACTTCGAAGAGACCCAGTACTTC
. TRBJ2-1 few TRBV7-9 13 CASSLGVLDEQFF TGTGCCAGCAGCTTGGGGGTTCTTGATGAGCAGTTCTTC
TRBD2 TRBJ2-1 . TRBV4-3 16 CASSQDSGTSMNEQFF TGCGCCAGCAGCCAAGATTCGGGGACTAGCATGAATGAGCAGTTCTTC
. TRBJ2-5 many TRBV5-1 15 CASSLGQTDLETQYF TGCGCCAGCAGCTTGGGACAGACAGATTTGGAGACCCAGTACTTC
. TRBJ2-1 . TRBV7-2 16 CASGAKRTPSYNEQFF TGTGCCAGCGGGGCCAAGCGGACCCCGTCCTACAATGAGCAGTTCTTC
. TRBJ2-7 few TRBV4-1 13 CASSLRDGYEQYF TGCGCCAGCAGCCTGAGGGACGGCTACGAGCAGTACTTC
TRBD1 TRBJ1-1 many TRBV20-1 13 CSARGQGDTEAFF TGCAGTGCTAGAGGACAGGGAGACACTGAAGCTTTCTTT
. TRBJ2-2 many TRBV5-4 18 CASSLNVGGPARTGELFF TGTGCCAGCAGCTTAAATGTCGGGGGCCCGGCTCGCACCGGGGAGCTGTTTTTT
. TRBJ2-2 . TRBV7-9 14 CASRLGDPTGELFF TGTGCCAGCCGATTGGGGGATCCCACCGGGGAGCTGTTTTTT
. TRBJ2-2 . TRBV5-1 17 CASSLGLLDRNTGELFF TGCGCCAGCAGCTTGGGGTTATTGGACAGGAACACCGGGGAGCTGTTTTTT
TRBD1 TRBJ1-1 many TRBV30 14 CAWRLGGMSIEAFF TGTGCCTGGAGATTAGGGGGCATGAGCATCGAGGCTTTCTTT
. TRBJ2-5 . TRBV5-1 14 CASSFAGRQETQYF TGCGCCAGCAGCTTTGCAGGACGGCAAGAGACCCAGTACTTC
TRBD2 TRBJ2-7 . TRBV4-2 16 CASSQTGTSLFYEQYF TGTGCCAGCAGCCAAACCGGGACTAGCTTATTCTACGAGCAGTACTTC
. TRBJ2-6 . TRBV6-2/TRBV6-3 17 CATLSGGKSSGANVLTF TGTGCCACCCTTTCTGGCGGGAAAAGCTCTGGGGCCAACGTCCTGACTTTC
TRBD1 TRBJ1-6 few TRBV20-1 15 CSAVSPTGENSPLHF TGCAGTGCCGTGTCCCCAACAGGGGAGAATTCACCCCTCCACTTT
. TRBJ1-1 many TRBV6-1 13 CASTPGEVAEAFF TGTGCCAGCACCCCAGGGGAGGTGGCTGAAGCTTTCTTT
. TRBJ2-2 . TRBV2 12 CASRRLDGELFF TGTGCCAGCAGGAGACTTGACGGGGAGCTGTTTTTT
TRBD1 TRBJ2-7 . TRBV9 15 CASSVAGQGFYEQYF TGTGCCAGCAGCGTAGCGGGACAGGGGTTCTACGAGCAGTACTTC
TRBD2 TRBJ2-1 many TRBV7-6 17 CASSLARGGFSYNEQFF TGTGCCAGCAGCTTAGCGCGGGGGGGCTTCTCCTACAATGAGCAGTTCTTC
. TRBJ1-1 . TRBV7-9 13 CASSLAMNTEAFF TGTGCCAGCAGCTTAGCGATGAACACTGAAGCTTTCTTT
. TRBJ2-1 few TRBV14 12 CASSRSYNEQFF TGTGCCAGCAGTCGTTCCTACAATGAGCAGTTCTTC